Shown below are 22 T cell receptor beta chains from a single sample sequenced in a study of T cells in Graves' hyperthyroidism and ophthalmopathy. The CDR3 regions of TCR beta were amplified from RNA transcripts. In the first-round RT-PCR of the TCR CDR3, the HTBI primer set was used. TCRdb called the multiplex PCR reads again in MiXCR, with one record for every CDR3 protein. The repertoire holds 390,000 or so distinct CDR3 sequences, roughly 14% seen once, with over 10% in the top ten. Material: blood. All receptors come from a young man with Graves' ophthalmopathy.

Notes on this clonotype: A much larger clone lies one base from this, so it may be a read error. This chain connects TRBV12-3 or TRBV12-4 to TRBJ1-1, with no clear D. Trimming stripped 4 bases from V and 6 bases from J, with 12 bases between. This CDR3 comprises 13 residues. The CDR3 region has the DNA TGTGCCAGCAGTTCCCACGTACGCGCTGAAGCTTTCTTT. Translating gives CASSSHVRAEAFF.

This clonotype was observed at least ten times. V usage is TRBV27 and J usage is TRBJ2-5; maybe TRBD2 (5 bases). Germline V CDR1 and CDR2: MNHEY, SMNVEV (reference sequence). V dropped 8 bases and J dropped 5 bases, with 15 bases sitting between them. This CDR3 is built from 13 residues. CDR3 sequence: CASRMLRGETQYF. For the CDR3, the DNA is TGTGCCAGCCGTATGCTTCGCGGGGAGACCCAGTACTTC.

This clonotype was observed a handful of times. A much more abundant neighbour one base away suggests this may be a read error. The V and J genes are TRBV6-5 and TRBJ2-3; TRBD1 agrees at 9 bases. The CDR3 has 15 amino acids. Germline V CDR1 and CDR2: MNHEY, SVGAGI. CDR3 nucleotides: TGTGTCAGCAGTTACGGGACAGGGAGGACAGATACGCAGTATTTT. It is translated as CVSSYGTGRTDTQYF.

The chain recombines TRBV5-1 with TRBJ2-7, with D possibly matching TRBD1 (6 bases). Trimming took 8 bases from V and 3 from J, leaving 9 bases between them. CDR3 length: 11 amino acids. The germline CDR1 and CDR2 sequences are SGHRS and YFSETQ. For the CDR3, the DNA is TGCGCCAGTCAACAGGGCTACGAGCAGTACTTC. Protein sequence: CASQQGYEQYF.

Ten or more counts support this clonotype. V usage is TRBV12-3 or TRBV12-4 and J usage is TRBJ2-5; TRBD1 agrees at 7 bases. The CDR3 totals 15 residues. After removal of 6 bases from V and 4 bases from J, the junction contained 11 bases not matched to a gene. Here the CDR3 DNA reads TGTGCCAGCAGCAACAGGAACACAGGGGCAGAGACCCAGTACTTC. Its translation: CASSNRNTGAETQYF.

This clonotype turned up a few times. The gene calls are TRBV15 and TRBJ2-3; 13 bases agree with TRBD2. CDR3 length equals 18 residues. Per the germline V gene, CDR1 is LNHNV and CDR2 is YYDKDF (reference sequence). V lost 5 bases and J lost 1; bases outside the gene matches: 9. CDR3 protein: CATSFHLLAGGGTDTQYF. As DNA, the CDR3 is TGTGCCACCAGCTTTCATTTACTAGCGGGGGGGGGCACAGATACGCAGTATTTT.

This clonotype was seen repeatedly, ten times or more. The CDR3 coding sequence is TGCAGTGCTAGAGATGTCACAGATACGCAGTATTTT. Its protein product is CSARDVTDTQYF. This chain uses TRBV20-1 with TRBJ2-3, with D hard to call. Trimming removed 0 bases from V and 2 bases from J, with 3 bases in between. The CDR3 consists of 12 residues. Germline CDR1 and CDR2: DFQATT and SNEGSKA (reference sequence).

This clonotype was recorded many times. The V call is TRBV27, the J call TRBJ2-2, with 10 bases fitting TRBD2. CDR3 length equals 16 residues. Trimming took 2 bases from V and 6 from J; bases not matched to a gene: 6. Germline V lookup: CDR1 MNHEY, CDR2 SMNVEV (reference sequence). As DNA, the CDR3 is TGTGCCAGCAGTTTAAGGGGACTAGCGAGTGCCGGGGAGCTGTTTTTT. It specifies CASSLRGLASAGELFF.

V and J are TRBV7-9 and TRBJ2-3; D call uncertain. The germline V gene encodes CDR1 SEHNR and CDR2 FQNEAQ (reference sequence). CDR3 length equals 14 residues. Trimming took off 1 base at V and 4 bases at J, with 9 bases between the two ends. CDR3 nucleotide sequence: TGTGCCAGCAGCTTAGACGATAGGGCAGATACGCAGTATTTT. It translates to CASSLDDRADTQYF.

This clonotype showed up many times. The CDR3 coding sequence is TGCAGTGCTGGGACAGGGGTCAATGAGCAGTTCTTC. This sequence encodes CSAGTGVNEQFF. V and J are TRBV20-1 and TRBJ2-1; TRBD1 matches at 10 bases. The length of the CDR3 is 12 residues. Trimming at V came to 5 bases and at J to 6 bases, leaving 1 base not matched to a gene. Germline V gives CDR1 DFQATT, CDR2 SNEGSKA (reference sequence).

This clonotype has a handful of counts. This chain uses TRBV6-5 with TRBJ1-2, with TRBD1 matching 7 bases. Germline CDR1 MNHEY, CDR2 SVGAGI. This CDR3 comprises 16 residues. V gave up 0 bases and J gave up 2 bases; unmatched junction bases: 6. CDR3: CASSYSLAGGNYGYTF. The CDR3, as DNA: TGTGCCAGCAGTTACTCCTTAGCAGGGGGGAACTATGGCTACACCTTC.

Turning to this clonotype: A much larger clonotype is one base distant, so this may be a read error. This chain joins TRBV5-6 and TRBJ2-3, with 9 bases fitting TRBD2. Germline loops: CDR1 SGHDT, CDR2 YYEEEE. V shed 3 bases and J 2 bases; nucleotides not matched to a gene: 7. The CDR3 sequence is 16 residues long. CDR3 sequence reads: CASSSHSGGLTDTQYF. The CDR3 bases are TGTGCCAGCAGCTCCCATAGCGGGGGCCTCACAGATACGCAGTATTTT.

The chain is built from TRBV4-1 and TRBJ2-5; D gene unclear. Germline V lookup: CDR1 MGHRA, CDR2 YSYEKL. Trimming stripped 0 bases from V and 4 bases from J, with 12 bases between. The CDR3 contains 15 residues. Here the CDR3 reads CASSQDLGRVETQYF. CDR3 DNA sequence: TGCGCCAGCAGCCAAGATCTAGGTCGGGTAGAGACCCAGTACTTC.

The V call is TRBV6-5, the J call TRBJ2-1, with D unclear. V lost 2 bases, J lost 5 bases, and 10 bases lay in between. The germline gives CDR1 MNHEY, CDR2 SVGAGI. This CDR3 is built from 14 residues. CDR3 in amino acids: CASSYAGPNNEQFF. CDR3 bases: TGTGCCAGCAGTTACGCCGGACCCAACAATGAGCAGTTCTTC.

This clonotype was observed many times. J is TRBJ2-7 and V is TRBV6-2 or TRBV6-3; 13 bases are shared with TRBD2. V lost 8 bases, J lost 2 bases, and 3 bases stayed unmatched. This CDR3 contains 14 residues. Germline lookup yields CDR1 MNHEY and CDR2 SVGEGT. Here the CDR3 DNA reads TGTGCCAGCTTTACTAGCGGGAGGGCCTACGAGCAGTACTTC. Translating gives CASFTSGRAYEQYF.

The V gene is TRBV5-1, the J gene TRBJ2-7; TRBD2 matches 12 bases. The CDR3 runs 16 residues. After removal of 1 base from V and 0 bases from J, the junction contained 2 bases not matched to a gene. Germline assignment: CDR1 SGHRS and CDR2 YFSETQ. CDR3 nucleotide sequence: TGCGCCAGCAGCTTGTGGACTAGCGGGACCTCCTACGAGCAGTACTTC. The encoded protein is CASSLWTSGTSYEQYF.

There are many counts of this clonotype. The CDR3 spells CASSLLGTRGMSYNEQFF. CDR3 DNA: TGTGCCAGCAGTTTACTCGGGACTAGAGGGATGAGTTACAATGAGCAGTTCTTC. V gene TRBV12-3 or TRBV12-4 combines with J gene TRBJ2-1; 8 nucleotides agree with TRBD2. Germline trimming cut 2 bases from V and 4 bases from J; bases unmatched to any gene: 13. The CDR3 sequence is 18 residues long.

The J gene is TRBJ1-1, the V gene TRBV7-6; D uncertain. Per the germline V gene, CDR1 is SGHVS and CDR2 is FNYEAQ. With 1 base removed from V and 6 bases from J, the gap between germline ends came to 9 bases. The CDR3 spans 13 residues. CDR3 nucleotide sequence: TGTGCCAGCAGCTTAGGACCGACTTCTGAAGCTTTCTTT. Its translation is CASSLGPTSEAFF.

This clonotype came up a few times. The rearrangement uses TRBV7-6 and TRBJ2-1, with 13 nucleotides matching TRBD2. The junction had 14 bases not matched to a gene; V was cut back by 5 bases and J by 1 base. Looked up from germline, CDR1 is SGHVS and CDR2 is FNYEAQ. This CDR3 comprises 20 residues. The CDR3 sequence: CASSALGLAGVESSYNEQFF. DNA of the CDR3: TGTGCCAGCAGCGCCCTTGGACTAGCGGGAGTGGAGAGTTCCTACAATGAGCAGTTCTTC.

The chain employs TRBV19 and TRBJ1-5; D is uncertain. Looked up from germline, CDR1 is LNHDA and CDR2 is SQIVND (reference sequence). The CDR3 has 13 amino acids. The V gene lost 3 bases and the J gene lost 7 bases, with 10 bases spanning the gap. CDR3 nucleotide sequence: TGTGCCAGTAGTATCTCAAAGCCCCAGCCCCAGCATTTT. This codes for CASSISKPQPQHF.

This clonotype was observed many times. This chain uses TRBV7-9 with TRBJ2-1; D is tentatively TRBD1 or TRBD2 (5 bases each). Trimming removed 4 bases at V and 6 bases at J, with 22 bases between. The CDR3 is 17 amino acids. The germline V gene encodes CDR1 SEHNR and CDR2 FQNEAQ (reference sequence). Here the CDR3 reads CASSYFRNGPRGNEQFF. CDR3 sequence (DNA): TGTGCCAGCAGCTATTTCCGTAATGGCCCGAGGGGCAATGAGCAGTTCTTC.

This clonotype showed up many times. V is TRBV12-3 or TRBV12-4 and J is TRBJ1-1, with a possible D match to TRBD1 (5 bases). V was trimmed by 7 bases and J by 5 bases, leaving 11 bases between them. The CDR3 is 12 residues long. This chain's CDR3 is CASNPGGTEAFF. DNA for the CDR3: TGTGCCAGCAATCCGGGGGGGACTGAAGCTTTCTTT.